A selection of T cell receptor beta chains follows, all from one sample in a study of T cells in Graves' hyperthyroidism and ophthalmopathy. TCRdb processed the multiplex PCR reads anew with MiXCR; each CDR3 protein has one entry. The sample contains about 360,000 distinct CDR3 sequences, roughly an eighth of which appear only once. Input material: blood. The origin of the receptors is a woman aged 18-30 years with Graves' hyperthyroidism. Each CDR3 is given with its conserved first and last residue. The order of the fields is clone size, J gene, D gene, V gene, CDR3 protein, CDR3 DNA. D genes are given only for firm matches. Clone size, where shown, is once, few, many, or a class for clones that have expanded.

- TRBJ2-7 TRBD2 TRBV5-6 CASAASGSSYEQYF TGTGCCAGCGCGGCTAGCGGGAGCTCCTACGAGCAGTACTTC
- TRBJ2-3 - TRBV29-1 CSVLDRSTDTQYF TGCAGCGTATTGGACAGATCCACAGATACGCAGTATTTT
- TRBJ2-7 TRBD2 TRBV7-9 CASRLDGTSGYEQYF TGTGCCAGCAGGTTAGACGGGACTAGCGGGTACGAGCAGTACTTC
many TRBJ1-5 - TRBV2 CASSERAGQNQPQHF TGTGCCAGCAGTGAACGGGCAGGGCAGAATCAGCCCCAGCATTTT
many TRBJ2-5 - TRBV20-1 CSASDDLGETQYF TGCAGTGCTTCCGATGACCTTGGAGAGACCCAGTACTTC
many TRBJ2-2 - TRBV28 CASGGWDSANTGELFF TGTGCCAGCGGGGGTTGGGACTCGGCGAACACCGGGGAGCTGTTTTTT
many TRBJ1-1 - TRBV20-1 CSARVTSAGEAFF TGCAGTGCTAGAGTTACTTCGGCGGGTGAAGCTTTCTTT
many TRBJ1-1 - TRBV2 CASSERIITGEPITEAFF TGTGCCAGCAGTGAACGAATTATCACTGGTGAGCCTATCACTGAAGCTTTCTTT
- TRBJ2-1 - TRBV28 CAISGGLTYNEQFF TGTGCCATCAGTGGGGGCCTAACCTACAATGAGCAGTTCTTC
- TRBJ1-2 - TRBV6-1 CASSPDRQTKDGYTF TGTGCCAGCAGTCCCGATCGACAGACGAAAGATGGCTACACCTTC
many TRBJ1-3 - TRBV5-6 CASSLATGNTIYF TGTGCCAGCAGCTTAGCCACTGGAAACACCATATATTTT
many TRBJ1-2 - TRBV10-3 CAAQSTGLAYGYTF TGTGCCGCCCAATCGACAGGACTGGCCTATGGCTACACCTTC
many TRBJ1-1 - TRBV28 CASSQEETGDTEAFF TGTGCCAGCAGCCAAGAAGAGACGGGAGACACTGAAGCTTTCTTT
many TRBJ2-1 - TRBV5-1 CASSVYGEYNEQFF TGCGCCAGCAGCGTTTACGGGGAATACAATGAGCAGTTCTTC
many TRBJ2-5 - TRBV3-1 CASSQGGQWDGETQYF TGTGCCAGCAGCCAAGGAGGACAGTGGGATGGAGAGACCCAGTACTTC
many TRBJ2-7 - TRBV7-2 CASSQHPPYRDLYEQYF TGTGCCAGCAGCCAACACCCCCCCTACAGGGACCTATACGAGCAGTACTTC
many TRBJ2-1 - TRBV18 CASSPESRTTAEQFF TGTGCCAGCTCCCCAGAGTCGCGGACCACAGCTGAGCAGTTCTTC
many TRBJ2-3 TRBD2 TRBV7-2 CASSLAGLTDTQYF TGTGCCAGCAGCTTAGCGGGACTAACAGATACGCAGTATTTT
many TRBJ1-1 - TRBV20-1 CSAAPRVNTEAFF TGCAGTGCTGCACCTCGGGTGAACACTGAAGCTTTCTTT
- TRBJ2-7 TRBD1 TRBV4-2 CASSQEGQGAEEQYF TGTGCCAGCAGCCAAGAGGGACAGGGGGCGGAAGAGCAGTACTTC
- TRBJ2-1 TRBD2 TRBV19 CASSMRGGTGDEQFF TGTGCCAGTAGTATGCGGGGGGGCACCGGGGATGAGCAGTTCTTC
many TRBJ2-7 - TRBV20-1 CSASTHGGTYEQYF TGCAGTGCTAGCACACACGGGGGAACCTACGAGCAGTACTTC
many TRBJ1-5 TRBD1 TRBV6-1 CASSPGQSNQPQHF TGTGCCAGCAGTCCGGGACAGAGCAATCAGCCCCAGCATTTT
few TRBJ2-5 TRBD2 TRBV11-2 CASSLDLLAGGMTETQYF TGTGCCAGCAGCTTAGATCTACTAGCGGGGGGGATGACGGAGACCCAGTACTTC
many TRBJ2-5 TRBD2 TRBV28 CASSPLAGVGETQYF TGTGCCAGCAGTCCCCTAGCGGGAGTAGGTGAGACCCAGTACTTC
- TRBJ2-7 - TRBV29-1 CSVEGGSGEQYF TGCAGCGTTGAAGGGGGGAGTGGAGAGCAGTACTTC
many TRBJ1-2 - TRBV6-1 CASSPILNYGYTF TGTGCCAGCAGCCCGATCCTCAACTATGGCTACACCTTC
- TRBJ1-6 - TRBV19 CASSPTPAGESPLHF TGTGCCAGTAGTCCTACCCCCGCAGGGGAATCACCCCTCCACTTT
- TRBJ1-6 - TRBV18 CASSPGDSTNSPLHF TGTGCCAGCTCACCAGGCGACTCGACTAATTCACCCCTCCACTTT
many TRBJ1-2 - TRBV6-1 CASSELGRGYYGYTF TGTGCCAGCAGTGAACTGGGCAGGGGATACTATGGCTACACCTTC
many TRBJ2-1 - TRBV7-2 CASSLRLDSEQFF TGTGCCAGCAGCTTAAGACTAGACTCGGAGCAGTTCTTC
few TRBJ1-6 - TRBV4-2 CASSQDHNRDGFDF TGTGCCAGCAGCCAAGATCACAACCGGGACGGCTTCGACTTT
many TRBJ2-7 - TRBV20-1 CSARVWASAAYEQYF TGCAGTGCTAGAGTGTGGGCTAGCGCCGCCTACGAGCAGTACTTC
many TRBJ1-1 - TRBV6-5 CASTARENTEAFF TGTGCCAGCACCGCGCGAGAGAACACTGAAGCTTTCTTT
few TRBJ1-5 - TRBV9 CASNEQGDQPQHF TGTGCCAGCAATGAACAGGGAGATCAGCCCCAGCATTTT
- TRBJ1-5 - TRBV5-1 CASSLEGFDNQPQHF TGCGCCAGCAGCTTGGAGGGTTTTGACAATCAGCCCCAGCATTTT
few TRBJ2-5 TRBD2 TRBV7-9 CASSFLAGVRETQYF TGTGCCAGCAGCTTCCTAGCGGGGGTTAGGGAGACCCAGTACTTC
- TRBJ1-2 - TRBV19 CATTGNWGGYTF TGTGCCACCACGGGAAACTGGGGTGGCTACACCTTC
many TRBJ2-5 TRBD2 TRBV12-3/TRBV12-4 CASSPEEELAGLSTQYF TGTGCCAGCAGTCCCGAAGAAGAACTAGCGGGACTATCGACCCAGTACTTC
once TRBJ1-1 TRBD1 TRBV11-2 CTSSLAGQRVVDTEAFF TGTACCAGCAGCCTGGCGGGACAGCGGGTGGTTGACACTGAGGCTTTCTTT
few TRBJ2-3 - TRBV30 CAWSIWGVARGALTDTQYF TGTGCCTGGAGTATTTGGGGTGTTGCGCGGGGTGCTCTCACAGATACGCAGTATTTT
- TRBJ1-2 - TRBV20-1 CSANRANKAGYGYTF TGCAGTGCTAATAGGGCGAATAAGGCGGGCTATGGCTACACCTTC
many TRBJ1-1 - TRBV2 CASTGEVTEAFF TGTGCCAGCACAGGGGAGGTCACTGAAGCTTTCTTT
many TRBJ2-3 - TRBV27 CASSLEGPRTDTQYF TGTGCCAGCAGTTTAGAAGGGCCCCGCACAGATACGCAGTATTTT
few TRBJ2-3 TRBD1 TRBV4-1 CASSPGQTSTDTQYF TGCGCCAGCAGCCCGGGACAGACTAGCACAGATACGCAGTATTTT
many TRBJ1-1 - TRBV3-1 CASSQDDWMNTEAFF TGTGCCAGCAGCCAAGATGACTGGATGAACACTGAAGCTTTCTTT
many TRBJ2-1 - TRBV5-1 CASSLDREQFF TGCGCCAGCAGCTTGGACCGTGAGCAGTTCTTC
many TRBJ2-3 TRBD2 TRBV9 CASSVDPSGDPTDTQYF TGTGCCAGCAGCGTAGACCCTAGCGGGGACCCCACAGATACGCAGTATTTT
many TRBJ1-6 TRBD1 TRBV12-3/TRBV12-4 CASHPGQVNSPLHF TGTGCCAGCCATCCGGGACAGGTCAATTCACCCCTCCACTTT
- TRBJ2-2 - TRBV14 CASSQVWDSLRSGELFF TGTGCCAGCAGCCAAGTTTGGGATAGCTTGAGGTCCGGGGAGCTGTTTTTT
- TRBJ2-2 - TRBV7-2 CASSRGGAGSSGELFF TGTGCCAGCAGCAGGGGGGGAGCAGGGAGTTCCGGGGAGCTGTTTTTT
many TRBJ1-2 - TRBV7-2 CASSAIQGGNYGYTF TGTGCCAGCAGCGCTATACAGGGAGGGAACTATGGCTACACCTTC
many TRBJ2-7 - TRBV20-1 CSARPVGALARYEQYF TGCAGTGCTAGACCTGTTGGGGCACTAGCTCGGTACGAGCAGTACTTC
many TRBJ2-7 - TRBV20-1 CSARDGYRVYEQYF TGCAGTGCTAGAGATGGGTACAGGGTCTACGAGCAGTACTTC
few TRBJ2-2 TRBD1 TRBV25-1 CASSVRGRTGELFF TGTGCCAGCAGTGTCAGGGGGCGAACCGGGGAGCTGTTTTTT
many TRBJ2-2 - TRBV10-1 CASSEGPGELFF TGCGCCAGCAGTGAAGGGCCCGGGGAGCTGTTTTTT
few TRBJ2-3 - TRBV19 CASTRSGFTDTQYF TGTGCCAGTACCAGGTCCGGGTTCACAGATACGCAGTATTTT